Sequencing of this TCR beta chain was carried out in a study of graft-versus-host responses after intestinal transplantation. Study-wide findings and caveats: Analysis identified GvH clones in recipient marrow, with some appearing first in ileum or blood. HvG clone declines early post-transplant were associated with peak circulating GvH levels.

By frequency in the sample, this clone is medium-sized. The researchers put about 200,000 CFSE-labeled responder cells into plates with about 200,000 irradiated, violet-dye-labeled stimulator cells. Upon completion of the reaction, proliferating CFSE-low responders, both CD3+CD4+ and CD3+CD8+, were sorted. TCRdb's table, derived via immunoSEQ multiplex PCR, lists solely in-frame clones and lacks some. The table shows about 7,000 clones, with roughly 28% occurring only once. CDR3 length: 15 residues. Trimming cost V 0 bases and J 0 bases, with 9 bases left between them. From germline, CDR1 is MGHRA and CDR2 YSYEKL.

The origin of this receptor is a human patient who was an organ donor for intestinal transplantation. Source: alloreactive CD8+ T cells from a mixed lymphocyte reaction culture, taken before transplantation. Subset of the sample: CFSE-low proliferating T cells sorted from roughly 6-day pre-transplant mixed lymphocyte reaction (GvH or HvG direction). The V call is TRBV4-1, the J call TRBJ2-7; no reliable D call. CDR3 in amino acids: CASSQDGSSSYEQYF. Here the CDR3 DNA reads TGCGCCAGCAGCCAAGATGGGTCCAGCTCCTACGAGCAGTACTTC.